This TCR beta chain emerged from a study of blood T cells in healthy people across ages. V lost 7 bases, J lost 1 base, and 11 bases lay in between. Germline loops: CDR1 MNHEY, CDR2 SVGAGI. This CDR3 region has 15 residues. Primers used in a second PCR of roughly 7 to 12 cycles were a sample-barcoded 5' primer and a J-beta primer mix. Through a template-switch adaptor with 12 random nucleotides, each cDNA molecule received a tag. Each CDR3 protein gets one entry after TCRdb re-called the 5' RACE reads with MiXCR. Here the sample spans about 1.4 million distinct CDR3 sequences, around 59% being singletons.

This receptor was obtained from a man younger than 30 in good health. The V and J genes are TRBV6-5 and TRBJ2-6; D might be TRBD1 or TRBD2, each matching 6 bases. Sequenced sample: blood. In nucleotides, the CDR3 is TGTGCCAGCAACCAGGGGAGGTCTGGGGCCAACGTCCTGACTTTC. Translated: CASNQGRSGANVLTF.